Here is one T cell receptor (beta chain) with its context. TCR beta CDR3 regions were amplified from RNA transcripts. HTBI primers were used for first-round RT-PCR of the TCR CDR3. In TCRdb, the multiplex PCR reads were re-called with MiXCR into one record per CDR3 protein. Among about 840,000 distinct CDR3 sequences, roughly 37% were seen once, and the ten largest hold approximately 8.7%. The data originate from a study of T cells in Graves' hyperthyroidism and ophthalmopathy. CDR3 length: 12 residues. Between the trimmed V and J ends, which lost 2 bases and 11 bases, there was a span of 9 bases. Germline V CDR1 and CDR2: SGHTA, FQGNSA.

The sequenced sample was blood. The TCR originated in a man between 18 and 29 years old with Graves' hyperthyroidism. The chain uses TRBV7-2 and TRBJ2-2; D remains ambiguous. In DNA form, the CDR3 reads TGTGCCAGCAGCTTATCCCGAAGAGAGCTGTTTTTT. It translates to CASSLSRRELFF.